This T cell receptor beta chain was identified in a study of cytomegalovirus exposure and HLA in healthy donors. At the level of the study: Out of fewer than 400 genotyped donors, around 80% belonged to the Caucasian-associated ancestry cluster.

The junction had 4 bases not matched to a gene; V was cut back by 3 bases and J by 8 bases. Germline values: CDR1 MRHNA, CDR2 SNTAGT. The CDR3 is 14 residues long. Whole-study findings and limits: There were reportedly fewer N-insertions in an Asian-associated ancestry cluster than the approximately 640-donor mean, in a later analysis. Later analysis associated a missense DCLRE1C variant with TCR beta V- and J-gene trimming. Researchers left out some V segments, among them TRBV6-2 and TRBV6-3, as indistinguishable.

Worth noting for this clone: Its specificity is unknown.

Amplification used 60 Vbeta primers and 13 Jbeta primers. Sequenced by immunoSEQ multiplex PCR; TCRdb stores in-frame clones only, minus some. The repertoire holds around 200,000 clones, with about 80% as singletons. The clonotype originates from a boy aged 5-17 years in good health and CMV-seronegative. What was sequenced was PBMCs. The rearrangement joins TRBV6-4 to TRBJ1-2, with TRBD1 matching 12 bases. This CDR3 is CASSEGQGADGYTF. CDR3 bases: TGTGCCAGCAGTGAGGGACAGGGGGCCGACGGCTACACCTTC.